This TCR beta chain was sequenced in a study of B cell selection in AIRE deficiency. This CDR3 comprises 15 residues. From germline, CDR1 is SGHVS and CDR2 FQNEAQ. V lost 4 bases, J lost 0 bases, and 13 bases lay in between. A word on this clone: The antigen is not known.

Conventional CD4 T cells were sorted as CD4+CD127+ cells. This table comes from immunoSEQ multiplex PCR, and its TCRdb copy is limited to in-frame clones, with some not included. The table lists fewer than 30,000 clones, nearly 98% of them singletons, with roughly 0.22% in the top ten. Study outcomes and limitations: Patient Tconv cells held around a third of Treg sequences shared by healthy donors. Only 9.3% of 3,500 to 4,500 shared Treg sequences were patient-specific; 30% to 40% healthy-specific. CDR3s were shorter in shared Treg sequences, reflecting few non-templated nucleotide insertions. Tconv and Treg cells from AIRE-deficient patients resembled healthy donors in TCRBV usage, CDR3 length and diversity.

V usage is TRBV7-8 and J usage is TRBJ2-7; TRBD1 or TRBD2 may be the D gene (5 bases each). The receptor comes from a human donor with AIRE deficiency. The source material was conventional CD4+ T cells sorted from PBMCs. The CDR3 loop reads CASSWGRESSYEQYF. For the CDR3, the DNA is TGTGCCAGCAGCTGGGGACGGGAAAGCTCCTACGAGCAGTACTTC.